This entry lists 8 T cell receptor beta chains sequenced from one sample in a study of identical twins. TCRdb reprocessed the 5' RACE reads with MiXCR, giving one entry per CDR3 protein. The table shows roughly 700,000 distinct CDR3 sequences, with around 8.3% occurring only once. The same sample was also studied in work on yellow fever vaccine responses in identical twins.

Sequenced sample: PBMCs. These receptors were taken from a woman under 30 in good health.

This clonotype showed up just a few times. This chain links TRBV19 with TRBJ2-2; D is ambiguous. V was trimmed by 5 bases and J by 0 bases, leaving 13 bases between them. CDR1 is LNHDA, CDR2 SQIVND, per germline (reference sequence). This CDR3 has 16 amino acids. The CDR3 is CASSLPGRANTGELFF. CDR3 DNA sequence: TGTGCCAGTAGTCTCCCTGGACGGGCGAACACCGGGGAGCTGTTTTTT.

The chain links TRBV12-5 to TRBJ2-1; a possible D gene is TRBD1 (6 bases). Germline loops: CDR1 LGHNT, CDR2 FRNRAP. There are 15 residues in the CDR3. Trimming cost V 1 base and J 7 bases, with 14 bases left between them. The CDR3: CASGLGRTERNEQFF. The CDR3 DNA is TGTGCTAGTGGTTTGGGCCGGACAGAGAGGAATGAGCAGTTCTTC.

In its sample, this clonotype was seen many times. This rearrangement joins TRBV5-1 to TRBJ2-1; no clear D. Germline-derived CDR1 and CDR2 are SGHRS and YFSETQ. The CDR3 extends over 13 amino acids. The V and J ends lost 4 bases and 5 bases respectively, with 10 bases between them. CDR3 amino acids: CASSDLRDNEQFF. In DNA, the CDR3 is TGCGCCAGCAGCGACCTCAGAGACAATGAGCAGTTCTTC. The whole variable domain, remainder taken from reference TRBV5-1 and TRBJ2-1, is KAGVTQTPRYLIKTRGQQVTLSCSPISGHRSVSWYQQTPGQGLQFLFEYFSETQRNKGNFPGRFSGRQFSNSRSEMNVSTLELGDSALYLCASSDLRDNEQFFGPGTRLTVL.

This clonotype has just a few counts. This chain links TRBV27 with TRBJ2-2; D not resolved. The V gene's germline CDR1 is MNHEY and CDR2 SMNVEV (reference sequence). V lost 3 bases, J lost 0 bases, and 8 bases lay in between. The CDR3 has 15 residues. CDR3 residues: CASSLWVANTGELFF. The CDR3 coding sequence is TGTGCCAGCAGTTTGTGGGTGGCGAACACCGGGGAGCTGTTTTTT.

The V gene is TRBV4-1, the J gene TRBJ2-7, with unresolved D. V dropped 5 bases and J dropped 7 bases, with 9 bases sitting between them. Germline V lookup: CDR1 MGHRA, CDR2 YSYEKL. The CDR3 totals 11 residues. The CDR3 DNA reads as TGCGCCAGCAGCTACCACGGGGAGCAGTACTTC. It yields the protein CASSYHGEQYF.

Many counts were recorded for this clonotype. Its ends do not fully match the called genes, so a read error is possible. The chain couples TRBV5-1 to TRBJ2-3, with a tentative D call TRBD1 (6 bases). The CDR3 contains 12 residues. The V gene's germline CDR1 is SGHRS and CDR2 YFSETQ. The CDR3 sequence: CASSPRGDTQYF. In nucleotides, the CDR3 is TGTGCCAGCAGCCCCAGGGGAGATACGCAGTATTTT.

This clonotype came up many times. The chain joins TRBV30 to TRBJ1-4; TRBD1 aligns across 10 bases. Germline-derived CDR1 and CDR2 are GTSNPN and SVGIG (reference sequence). The CDR3 contains 13 residues. J was trimmed by 6 bases and V by 4 bases; bases with no gene match: 2. CDR3 residues: CAWTGTGDEKLFF. The CDR3 DNA reads TGTGCCTGGACCGGGACAGGGGATGAAAAACTGTTTTTT.

The chain has TRBV19 and TRBJ2-1; 9 positions agree with TRBD2. V shed 5 bases, J shed 3 bases, and the junction held 5 bases outside the gene matches. The germline CDR1 and CDR2 sequences are LNHDA and SQIVND (reference sequence). The CDR3 runs to 15 residues. CDR3 residues: CASSLLAGHYNEQFF. CDR3 bases: TGTGCCAGTAGTCTACTAGCGGGCCACTACAATGAGCAGTTCTTC.